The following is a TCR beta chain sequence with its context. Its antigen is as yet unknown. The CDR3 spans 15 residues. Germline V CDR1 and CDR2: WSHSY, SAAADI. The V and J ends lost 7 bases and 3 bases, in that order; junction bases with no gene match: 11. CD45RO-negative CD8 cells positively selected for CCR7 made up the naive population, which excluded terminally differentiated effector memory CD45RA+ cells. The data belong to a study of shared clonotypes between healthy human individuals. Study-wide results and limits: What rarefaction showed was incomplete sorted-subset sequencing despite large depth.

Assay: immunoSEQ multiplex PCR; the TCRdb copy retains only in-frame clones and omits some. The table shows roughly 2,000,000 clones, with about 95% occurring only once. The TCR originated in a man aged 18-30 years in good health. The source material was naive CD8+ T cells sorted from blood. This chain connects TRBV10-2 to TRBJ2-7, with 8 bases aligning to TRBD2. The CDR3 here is CASTSGTSLGYEQYF. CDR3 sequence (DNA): TGCGCCAGCACCTCCGGGACTAGTTTGGGCTACGAGCAGTACTTC.